The clone carrying this T cell receptor beta chain was seen more than once but under ten times. The antigen is not known. Investigators reverse transcribed all isolated RNA, so they sequenced expressed TCRB transcripts. Data came from immunoSEQ multiplex PCR; TCRdb stores just in-frame clones and leaves some out. Of around 170,000 clones listed, roughly 10% are singletons. This record comes from a study of beta chain features in type 1 diabetes. General study results and limits: All four CD4+ subsets of Type 1 diabetes patients contained TCRB CDR3s that were moderately but significantly shorter.

The sequenced sample was central memory CD4+ T cells from blood. This TCR derives from a woman in her 30s with type 1 diabetes.

The CDR3 DNA reads as TGCAGCGTTGAAGATAATAGGCTAGCGGAGTACAATGAGCAGTTCTTC. The encoded protein is CSVEDNRLAEYNEQFF. The chain combines TRBV29-1 with TRBJ2-1; the match to TRBD2 covers 7 bases. CDR1 and CDR2 (germline): SQVTM, ANQGSEA. The V and J ends lost 0 bases and 4 bases, in that order; junction bases with no gene match: 9. The CDR3 is 16 residues long.